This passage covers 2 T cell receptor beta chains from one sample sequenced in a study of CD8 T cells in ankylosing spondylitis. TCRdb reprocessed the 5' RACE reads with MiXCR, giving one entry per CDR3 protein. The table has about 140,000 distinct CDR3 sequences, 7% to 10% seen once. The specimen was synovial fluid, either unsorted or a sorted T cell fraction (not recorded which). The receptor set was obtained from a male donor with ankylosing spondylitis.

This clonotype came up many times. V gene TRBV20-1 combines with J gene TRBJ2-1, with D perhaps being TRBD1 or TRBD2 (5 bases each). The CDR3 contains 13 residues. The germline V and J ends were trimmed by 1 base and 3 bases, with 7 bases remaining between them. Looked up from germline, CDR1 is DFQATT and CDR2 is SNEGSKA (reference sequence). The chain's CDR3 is CSARGGNYNEQFF. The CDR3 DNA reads TGCAGTGCTAGAGGGGGGAACTACAATGAGCAGTTCTTC.

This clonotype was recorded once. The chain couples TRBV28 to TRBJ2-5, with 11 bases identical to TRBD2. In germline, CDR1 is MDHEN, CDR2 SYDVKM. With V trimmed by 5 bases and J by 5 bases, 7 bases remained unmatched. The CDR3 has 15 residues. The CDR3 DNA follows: TGTGCCAGCAGTCCTAGCGGGGGGTGGGAGGAGACCCAGTACTTC. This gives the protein CASSPSGGWEETQYF. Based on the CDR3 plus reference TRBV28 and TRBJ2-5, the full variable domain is DVKVTQSSRYLVKRTGEKVFLECVQDMDHENMFWYRQDPGLGLRLIYFSYDVKMKEKGDIPEGYSVSREKKERFSLILESASTNQTSMYLCASSPSGGWEETQYFGPGTRLLVL.